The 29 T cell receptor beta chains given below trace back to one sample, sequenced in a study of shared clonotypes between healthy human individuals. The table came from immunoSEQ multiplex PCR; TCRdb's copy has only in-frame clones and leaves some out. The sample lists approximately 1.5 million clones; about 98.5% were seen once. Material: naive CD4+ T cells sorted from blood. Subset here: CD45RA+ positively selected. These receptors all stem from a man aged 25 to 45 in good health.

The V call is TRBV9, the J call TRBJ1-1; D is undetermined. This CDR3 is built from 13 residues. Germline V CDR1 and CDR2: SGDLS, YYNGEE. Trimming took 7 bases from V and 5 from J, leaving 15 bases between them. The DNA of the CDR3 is TGTGCCAGCTCACCGGAGATCAGTACTGAAGCTTTCTTT. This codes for CASSPEISTEAFF.

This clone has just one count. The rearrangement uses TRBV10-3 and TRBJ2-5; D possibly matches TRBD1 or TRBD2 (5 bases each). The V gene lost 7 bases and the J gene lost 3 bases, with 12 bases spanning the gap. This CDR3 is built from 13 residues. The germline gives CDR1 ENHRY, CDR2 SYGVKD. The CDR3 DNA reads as TGTGCCATCACCCCCGGGGCTAAAGAGACCCAGTACTTC. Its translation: CAITPGAKETQYF.

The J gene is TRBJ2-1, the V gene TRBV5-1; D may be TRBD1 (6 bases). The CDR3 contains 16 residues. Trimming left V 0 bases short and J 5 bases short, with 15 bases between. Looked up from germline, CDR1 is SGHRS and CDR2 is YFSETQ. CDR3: CASSLAGTPRNNEQFF. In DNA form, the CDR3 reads TGCGCCAGCAGCTTGGCCGGGACACCCAGGAACAATGAGCAGTTCTTC.

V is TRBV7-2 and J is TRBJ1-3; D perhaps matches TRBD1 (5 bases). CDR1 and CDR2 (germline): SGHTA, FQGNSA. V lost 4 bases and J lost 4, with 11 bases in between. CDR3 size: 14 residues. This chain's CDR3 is CASSSGGVGNTIYF. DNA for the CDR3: TGTGCCAGCAGCTCCGGGGGGGTAGGAAACACCATATATTTT.

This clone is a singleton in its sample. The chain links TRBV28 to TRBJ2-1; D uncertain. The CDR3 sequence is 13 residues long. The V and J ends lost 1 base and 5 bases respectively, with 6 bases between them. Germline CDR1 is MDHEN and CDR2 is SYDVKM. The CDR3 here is CASSLYENNEQFF. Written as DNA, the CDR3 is TGTGCCAGCAGTTTATATGAGAACAATGAGCAGTTCTTC.

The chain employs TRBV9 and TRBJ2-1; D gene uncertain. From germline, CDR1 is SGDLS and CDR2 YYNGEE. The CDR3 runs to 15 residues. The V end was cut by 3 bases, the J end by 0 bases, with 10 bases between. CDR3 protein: CASSGGGSSYNEQFF. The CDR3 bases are TGTGCCAGCAGCGGCGGTGGTAGCTCCTACAATGAGCAGTTCTTC. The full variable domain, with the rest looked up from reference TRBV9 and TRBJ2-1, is DSGVTQTPKHLITATGQRVTLRCSPRSGDLSVYWYQQSLDQGLQFLIQYYNGEERAKGNILERFSAQQFPDLHSELNLSSLELGDSALYFCASSGGGSSYNEQFFGPGTRLTVL.

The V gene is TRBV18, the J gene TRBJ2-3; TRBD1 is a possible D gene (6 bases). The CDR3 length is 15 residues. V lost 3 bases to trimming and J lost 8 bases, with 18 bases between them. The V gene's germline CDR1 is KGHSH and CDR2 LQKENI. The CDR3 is CASSPPPQGTGTQYF. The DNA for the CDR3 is TGTGCCAGCTCACCTCCGCCGCAGGGGACGGGTACGCAGTATTTT.

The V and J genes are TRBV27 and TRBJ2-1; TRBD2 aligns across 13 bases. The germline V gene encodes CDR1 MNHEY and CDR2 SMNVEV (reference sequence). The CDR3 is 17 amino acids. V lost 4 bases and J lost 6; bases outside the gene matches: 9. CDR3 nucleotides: TGTGCCAGCAGTTCTTCCGGACTAGCGGGAGAACCCAATGAGCAGTTCTTC. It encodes CASSSSGLAGEPNEQFF.

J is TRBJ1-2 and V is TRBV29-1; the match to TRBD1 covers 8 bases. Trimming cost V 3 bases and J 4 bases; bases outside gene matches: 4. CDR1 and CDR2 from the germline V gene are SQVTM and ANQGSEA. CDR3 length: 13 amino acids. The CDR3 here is CSVEMGQAYGYTF. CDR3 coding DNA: TGCAGCGTTGAGATGGGACAGGCCTATGGCTACACCTTC. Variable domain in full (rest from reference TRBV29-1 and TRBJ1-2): SAVISQKPSRDICQRGTSLTIQCQVDSQVTMMFWYRQQPGQSLTLIATANQGSEATYESGFVIDKFPISRPNLTFSTLTVSNMSPEDSSIYLCSVEMGQAYGYTFGSGTRLTVV.

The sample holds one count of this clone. CDR3 DNA: TGTGCCAGCAGCTTAGCTTCCCTCAGGGTGGCGAACACTGAAGCTTTCTTT. It codes for CASSLASLRVANTEAFF. This sequence joins TRBV7-2 and TRBJ1-1; maybe TRBD1 (5 bases). The CDR3 has 17 amino acids. CDR1 and CDR2 (germline): SGHTA, FQGNSA. Trimming stripped 0 bases from V and 1 base from J, with 15 bases between.

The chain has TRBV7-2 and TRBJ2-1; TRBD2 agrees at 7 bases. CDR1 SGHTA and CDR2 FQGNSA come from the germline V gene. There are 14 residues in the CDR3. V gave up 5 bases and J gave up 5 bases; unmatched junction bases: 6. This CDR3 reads CASSPWTRNNEQFF. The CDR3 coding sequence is TGTGCCAGCAGCCCATGGACTAGGAACAATGAGCAGTTCTTC. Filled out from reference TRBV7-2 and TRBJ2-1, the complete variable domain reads GAGVSQSPSNKVTEKGKDVELRCDPISGHTALYWYRQSLGQGLEFLIYFQGNSAPDKSGLPSDRFSAERTGGSVSTLTIQRTQQEDSAVYLCASSPWTRNNEQFFGPGTRLTVL.

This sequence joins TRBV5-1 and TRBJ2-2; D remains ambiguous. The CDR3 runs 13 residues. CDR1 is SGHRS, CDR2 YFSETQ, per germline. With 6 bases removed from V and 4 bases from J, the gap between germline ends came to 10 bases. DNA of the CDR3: TGCGCCAGCACTATGGTAACCACCGGGGAGCTGTTTTTT. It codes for CASTMVTTGELFF.

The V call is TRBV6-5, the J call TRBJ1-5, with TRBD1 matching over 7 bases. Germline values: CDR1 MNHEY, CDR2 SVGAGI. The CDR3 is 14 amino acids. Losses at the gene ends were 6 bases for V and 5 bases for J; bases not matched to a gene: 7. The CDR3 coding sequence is TGTGCCAGCAGCCACGGGGACAGAGATCAGCCCCAGCATTTT. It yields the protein CASSHGDRDQPQHF.

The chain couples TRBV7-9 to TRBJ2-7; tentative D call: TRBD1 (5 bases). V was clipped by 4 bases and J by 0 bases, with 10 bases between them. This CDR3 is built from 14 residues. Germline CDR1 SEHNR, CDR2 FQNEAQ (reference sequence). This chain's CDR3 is CASSSDRGSYEQYF. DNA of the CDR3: TGTGCCAGCAGCTCCGACAGAGGCTCCTACGAGCAGTACTTC.

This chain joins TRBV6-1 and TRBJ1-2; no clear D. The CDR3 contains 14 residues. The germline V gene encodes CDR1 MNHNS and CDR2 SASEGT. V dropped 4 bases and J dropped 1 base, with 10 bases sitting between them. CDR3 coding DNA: TGTGCCAGCAGTGGTAACATAGGTAACTATGGCTACACCTTC. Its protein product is CASSGNIGNYGYTF.

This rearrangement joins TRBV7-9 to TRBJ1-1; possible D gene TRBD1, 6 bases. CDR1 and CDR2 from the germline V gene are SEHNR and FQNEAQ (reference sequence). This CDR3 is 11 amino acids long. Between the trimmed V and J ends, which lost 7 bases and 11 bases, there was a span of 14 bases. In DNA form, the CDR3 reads TGTGCCAGCAACCCACGGGGGCTGGCTTTCTTT. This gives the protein CASNPRGLAFF.

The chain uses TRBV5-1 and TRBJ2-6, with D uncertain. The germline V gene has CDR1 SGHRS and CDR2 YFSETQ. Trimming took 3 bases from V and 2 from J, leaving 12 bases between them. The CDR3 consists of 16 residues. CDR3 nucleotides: TGCGCCAGCAGCTCCCTTCCAAGTACTGGGGCCAACGTCCTGACTTTC. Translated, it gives CASSSLPSTGANVLTF.

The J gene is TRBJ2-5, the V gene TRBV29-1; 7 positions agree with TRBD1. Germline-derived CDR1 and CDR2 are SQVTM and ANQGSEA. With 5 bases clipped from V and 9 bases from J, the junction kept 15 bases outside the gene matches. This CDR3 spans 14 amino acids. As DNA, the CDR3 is TGCAGCGTTTACCGGACAGGAACCTACACGGCCCAGTACTTC. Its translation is CSVYRTGTYTAQYF.

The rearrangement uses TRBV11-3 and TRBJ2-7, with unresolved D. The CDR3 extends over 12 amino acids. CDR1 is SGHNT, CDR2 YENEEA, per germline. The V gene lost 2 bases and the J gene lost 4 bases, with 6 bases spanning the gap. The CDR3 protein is CASSLMGYEQYF. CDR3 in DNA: TGTGCCAGCAGCTTAATGGGTTACGAGCAGTACTTC.

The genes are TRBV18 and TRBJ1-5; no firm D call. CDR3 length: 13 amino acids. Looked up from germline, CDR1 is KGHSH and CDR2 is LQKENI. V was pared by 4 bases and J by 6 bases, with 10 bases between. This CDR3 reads CASSLTEGQPQHF. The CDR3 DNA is TGTGCCAGCTCACTTACAGAAGGTCAGCCCCAGCATTTT.

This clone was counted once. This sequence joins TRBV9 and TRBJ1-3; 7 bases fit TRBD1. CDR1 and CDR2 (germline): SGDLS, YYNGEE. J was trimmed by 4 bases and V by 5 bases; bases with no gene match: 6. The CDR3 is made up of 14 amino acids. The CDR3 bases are TGTGCCAGCAGTGAAGGGACAGCCGGAAACACCATATATTTT. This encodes CASSEGTAGNTIYF.

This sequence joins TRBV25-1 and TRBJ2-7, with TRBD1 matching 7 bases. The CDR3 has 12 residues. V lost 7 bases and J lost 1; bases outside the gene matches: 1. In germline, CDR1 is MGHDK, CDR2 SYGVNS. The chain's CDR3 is CASMGQSYEQYF. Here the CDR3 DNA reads TGTGCCAGCATGGGACAGTCCTACGAGCAGTACTTC.

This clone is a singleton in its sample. This CDR3 is CASSQGGLAYGYTF. CDR3 nucleotide sequence: TGTGCCAGCAGCCAGGGGGGGCTGGCCTATGGCTACACCTTC. This chain uses TRBV14 with TRBJ1-2, with a tentative D call TRBD1 (6 bases). CDR1 is SGHDN, CDR2 FVKESK, per germline. CDR3 length: 14 residues. V lost 3 bases, J lost 4 bases, and 12 bases lay in between.

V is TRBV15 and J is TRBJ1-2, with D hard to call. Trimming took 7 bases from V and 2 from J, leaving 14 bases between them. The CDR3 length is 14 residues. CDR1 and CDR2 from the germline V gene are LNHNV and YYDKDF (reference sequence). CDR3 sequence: CATKGSYGNYGYTF. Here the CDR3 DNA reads TGTGCCACCAAAGGTTCTTACGGAAACTATGGCTACACCTTC.

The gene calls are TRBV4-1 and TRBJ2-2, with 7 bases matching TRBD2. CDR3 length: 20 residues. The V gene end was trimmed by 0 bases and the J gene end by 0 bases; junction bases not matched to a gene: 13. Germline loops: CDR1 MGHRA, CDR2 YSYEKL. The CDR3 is CASSQDSGTTIPANTGELFF. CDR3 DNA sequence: TGCGCCAGCAGCCAAGATTCCGGGACTACGATCCCCGCGAACACCGGGGAGCTGTTTTTT.

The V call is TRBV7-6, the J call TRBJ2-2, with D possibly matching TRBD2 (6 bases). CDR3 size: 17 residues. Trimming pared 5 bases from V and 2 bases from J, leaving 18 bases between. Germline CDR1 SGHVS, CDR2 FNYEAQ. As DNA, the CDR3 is TGTGCCAGCAGCCGGTTAGGTAGCGGTTTAAACACCGGGGAGCTGTTTTTT. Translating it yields CASSRLGSGLNTGELFF.

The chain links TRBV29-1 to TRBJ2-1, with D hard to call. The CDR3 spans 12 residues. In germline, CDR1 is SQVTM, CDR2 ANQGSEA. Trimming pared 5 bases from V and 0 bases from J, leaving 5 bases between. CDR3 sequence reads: CSVPRSYNEQFF. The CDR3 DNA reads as TGCAGCGTTCCCCGCTCCTACAATGAGCAGTTCTTC.

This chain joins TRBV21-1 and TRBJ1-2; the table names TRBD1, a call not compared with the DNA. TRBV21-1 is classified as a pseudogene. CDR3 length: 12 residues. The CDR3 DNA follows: TGTGCCAGCAGCTTACAGGGTAGGGGCTACACCTTC. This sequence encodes CASSLQGRGYTF.

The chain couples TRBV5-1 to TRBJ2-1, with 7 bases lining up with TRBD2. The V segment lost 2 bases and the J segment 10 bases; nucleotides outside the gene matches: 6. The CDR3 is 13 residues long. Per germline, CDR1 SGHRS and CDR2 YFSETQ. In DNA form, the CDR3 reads TGCGCCAGCAGCTTCATTTCGGGAGGCGAGCAGTTCTTC. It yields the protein CASSFISGGEQFF.